The source of this TCR beta chain is a study of CD8+CD57+ T cells in acquired aplastic anemia. Across the study: Sorted CD4+ and CD8+ cells gave an average of about 3.4 ug of DNA. Study results and limitations: The number of CD8+ CDR3 sequences shared by patients and controls was about 30.

Genomic DNA was employed as the template in profiling TCR beta VDJ and CDR3. MiXCR, run by TCRdb on the reads, gives a single entry per CDR3 protein. Here the sample spans over 150,000 distinct CDR3 sequences, 40% to 55% being singletons. For sequencing, patients were chosen who had shown expansion of CD8+CD57+ cells by flow cytometry. The cohort consisted entirely of patients having severe acquired aplastic anemia. At the time of blood sampling, patients had not yet received any therapy. V was clipped by 3 bases and J by 8 bases; unmatched bases: 9. The CDR3 covers 14 residues. CDR1 is GTSNPN and CDR2 is SVGIG in the germline V gene (reference sequence). This clonotype was detected only a few times. Its antigen is not identified.

V usage is TRBV30 and J usage is TRBJ2-2; 7 positions match TRBD1. This clonotype was sampled from a human donor with aplastic anemia. Sequenced material: sorted CD4+, CD8+, or CD8+CD57+ T cells (not recorded which) from PBMCs. The chain's CDR3 is CAWSKQGSAGELFF. In DNA form, the CDR3 reads TGTGCCTGGAGCAAACAGGGGTCAGCGGGGGAGCTGTTTTTT.